These 26 T cell receptor beta chains originate from one sample sequenced in a study of Ad26.COV2.S vaccination and SARS-CoV-2 variants. Regarding treatment: roughly 18 received Ad26.COV2.S at low or high dose, single or two shots; about five received placebo; per-sample allocation not given. Day 63 following the first vaccine or placebo injection was when the samples were taken. Here immunoSEQ multiplex PCR was the method, and the copy in TCRdb shows in-frame clones only, minus some. The sample lists over 400,000 clones; over 80% were seen once. This material consisted of peripheral blood, taken in a trial of Ad26.COV2.S vaccine versus placebo. The receptors stem from a person aged 18-65 years who received the Ad26.COV2.S COVID-19 vaccine or a placebo.

The gene calls are TRBV11-2 and TRBJ1-3; no clear D. Germline CDR1 is SGHAT and CDR2 is FQNNGV. The CDR3 is made up of 15 amino acids. V lost 3 bases and J lost 0, with 9 bases in between. The CDR3 spells CASSLTRSSGNTIYF. Written as DNA, the CDR3 is TGTGCCAGCAGCTTGACAAGGAGCTCTGGAAACACCATATATTTT.

V is TRBV10-3 and J is TRBJ2-1; 11 positions match TRBD1. Per the germline V gene, CDR1 is ENHRY and CDR2 is SYGVKD. V shed 6 bases, J shed 8 bases, and the junction held 6 bases outside the gene matches. The CDR3 is 14 residues long. The CDR3 here is CAISGQGAIYEQFF. Here the CDR3 DNA reads TGTGCCATCAGCGGACAGGGGGCGATCTATGAGCAGTTCTTC.

The chain uses TRBV18 and TRBJ2-2; a weak D match, TRBD1 (5 bases). The germline V and J ends were trimmed by 3 bases and 2 bases, with 10 bases remaining between them. CDR3 length: 15 amino acids. Germline CDR1 and CDR2: KGHSH and LQKENI. In nucleotides, the CDR3 is TGTGCCAGCTCACCGCCCAGGGCCAACACCGGGGAGCTGTTTTTT. Translated, it gives CASSPPRANTGELFF.

This clone has a single count. This chain joins TRBV4-1 and TRBJ2-7; unclear D gene. Trimming pared 0 bases from V and 3 bases from J, leaving 9 bases between. Germline CDR1 MGHRA, CDR2 YSYEKL. This CDR3 is built from 14 residues. In nucleotides, the CDR3 is TGCGCCAGCAGCCAAGAAAAATTAAGCTACGAGCAGTACTTC. The encoded protein is CASSQEKLSYEQYF.

The rearrangement uses TRBV4-1 and TRBJ1-4, with TRBD1 identical over 7 bases. Trimming at V came to 6 bases and at J to 8 bases, leaving 12 bases not matched to a gene. Germline lookup yields CDR1 MGHRA and CDR2 YSYEKL. This CDR3 contains 15 residues. CDR3 sequence reads: CASSNNDRDNEKLFF. For the CDR3, the DNA is TGCGCCAGCAGTAACAACGACAGGGATAACGAAAAACTGTTTTTT.

On this clone itself: One end of the junction is discordant with germline, which a read error may explain. The chain links TRBV29-1 to TRBJ2-7; TRBD1 might be the D (5 bases). CDR1 is SQVTM and CDR2 is ANQGSEA in the germline V gene. This CDR3 spans 13 amino acids. CDR3 DNA sequence: TGCAGCGTTGATGCAGGGATCTCCAACGAGCAGTACTTC. It encodes CSVDAGISNEQYF.

The V and J genes are TRBV19 and TRBJ2-3; a possible D gene is TRBD2 (5 bases). Germline lookup yields CDR1 LNHDA and CDR2 SQIVND (reference sequence). The CDR3 has 15 amino acids. The ends were cut back, 1 base at V and 5 bases at J, with 13 bases in the middle. CDR3 loop: CASSIVVSGLDTQYF. The CDR3, as DNA: TGTGCCAGTAGTATAGTTGTTTCGGGGTTAGATACGCAGTATTTT.

This clone was seen only once. The CDR3 region is CASSPAWGSDTDTQYF. CDR3 bases: TGTGCCAGCTCACCAGCATGGGGATCCGACACAGATACGCAGTATTTT. The rearrangement uses TRBV18 and TRBJ2-3; D unclear. Per germline, CDR1 KGHSH and CDR2 LQKENI. Trimming took off 2 bases at V and 2 bases at J, with 14 bases between the two ends. The CDR3 has 16 residues. Combining the CDR3 with reference TRBV18 and TRBJ2-3 gives the whole variable domain NAGVMQNPRHLVRRRGQEARLRCSPMKGHSHVYWYRQLPEEGLKFMVYLQKENIIDESGMPKERFSAEFPKEGPSILRIQQVVRGDSAAYFCASSPAWGSDTDTQYFGPGTRLTVL.

The gene calls are TRBV4-3 and TRBJ2-2, with 7 bases lining up with TRBD1. The length of the CDR3 is 16 residues. Germline V gene lookup returns CDR1 LGHNA and CDR2 YSLEER. The V and J ends lost 2 bases and 2 bases, in that order; junction bases with no gene match: 5. DNA for the CDR3: TGCGCCAGCAGCCAAACAGGGGTCCTAAACACCGGGGAGCTGTTTTTT. Protein product: CASSQTGVLNTGELFF.

The chain carries TRBV24-1 and TRBJ1-1, with TRBD1 as a possible D gene (5 bases). The V gene's germline CDR1 is KGHDR and CDR2 SFDVKD. Trimming shortened V by 7 bases and J by 2 bases, and 16 bases separated the two germline ends. CDR3 length: 15 residues. The CDR3 DNA sequence: TGTGCCACCAGCAGACAGAAGAGGTCTAACACTGAAGCTTTCTTT. Amino acids: CATSRQKRSNTEAFF.

The rearrangement links TRBV15 to TRBJ1-5, with D perhaps matching TRBD1 (5 bases). Per the germline V gene, CDR1 is LNHNV and CDR2 is YYDKDF (reference sequence). V was clipped by 7 bases and J by 5 bases, with 12 bases between them. This CDR3 contains 13 residues. In DNA, the CDR3 is TGTGCCACCAACCAGGGAGTTCATCAGCCCCAGCATTTT. Amino acids: CATNQGVHQPQHF.

V usage is TRBV28 and J usage is TRBJ2-4; the D gene could be TRBD1 or TRBD2 (6 bases each). Germline V gene data show CDR1 as MDHEN and CDR2 as SYDVKM. The CDR3 extends over 17 amino acids. V lost 7 bases and J 7 bases, leaving 26 bases between the germline ends. Here the CDR3 DNA reads TGTGCCAGCACCCTAGGGACGGGGGCATCGGATGTGAACATTCAGTACTTC. It yields the protein CASTLGTGASDVNIQYF.

The rearrangement uses TRBV3-1 (or the pseudogene TRBV3-2) and TRBJ2-3; D tentatively fits TRBD1 or TRBD2 (5 bases each). V lost 5 bases and J lost 7, with 13 bases in between. The CDR3 is 13 residues long. CDR1 LGHDT and CDR2 YNNKEL come from the germline V gene (reference sequence). This CDR3 is CASSFGTANTQYF. CDR3 bases: TGTGCCAGCAGCTTCGGGACCGCCAATACGCAGTATTTT.

Concerning this clone itself: Mismatch with germline at one junction end may stem from a read error. The V and J genes are TRBV6-1 and TRBJ1-4; 7 nucleotides match TRBD1. The germline V gene encodes CDR1 MNHNS and CDR2 SASEGT. The CDR3 is 20 amino acids. As DNA, the CDR3 is TGTGCCAGCAGCGAAGAAGGTAGCAGGGGGTGGCCCGGTTCTAATGAAAAACTGTTTTTT. This gives the protein CASSEEGSRGWPGSNEKLFF.

The rearrangement links TRBV9 to TRBJ2-7; 8 bases align to TRBD1. The CDR3 covers 16 residues. Germline V gene lookup returns CDR1 SGDLS and CDR2 YYNGEE. V dropped 4 bases and J dropped 6; count of bases not matched to a gene: 15. In DNA, the CDR3 is TGTGCCAGCAGCCGGGGGAGACAGGGGAGGTATTCCGAGCAGTACTTC. Translating it yields CASSRGRQGRYSEQYF.

This rearrangement joins TRBV19 to TRBJ1-1; D possibly corresponds to TRBD1 (6 bases). V was trimmed by 4 bases and J by 2 bases, leaving 17 bases between them. The CDR3 extends over 16 amino acids. Germline V gene sequence: CDR1 LNHDA, CDR2 SQIVND (reference sequence). The CDR3, as DNA: TGTGCCAGTAGTACCGGCGGGGGGCGGACCAACACTGAAGCTTTCTTT. It encodes CASSTGGGRTNTEAFF.

This rearrangement joins TRBV13 to TRBJ1-3; D is perhaps TRBD1 (6 bases). There are 14 residues in the CDR3. V was pared by 10 bases and J by 2 bases, with 15 bases between. CDR1 and CDR2 (germline): PRHDT, FYEKMQ (reference sequence). The CDR3, as DNA: TGTGCCACCCGTGGCGGGGGCACTGGAAACACCATATATTTT. The encoded protein is CATRGGGTGNTIYF.

The CDR3 DNA reads as TGTGCCAGCAGCCAAGGGATCGGACTAGCGGGGGTTCGAGATACGCAGTATTTT. This translates into CASSQGIGLAGVRDTQYF. The chain is built from TRBV3-1 (or the pseudogene TRBV3-2) and TRBJ2-3; 13 bases line up with TRBD2. The CDR3 length is 18 residues. V lost 1 base to trimming and J lost 5 bases; unmatched junction nucleotides: 9. In germline, CDR1 is LGHDT, CDR2 YNNKEL (reference sequence).

V and J are TRBV30 and TRBJ2-1, with no clear D. CDR1 and CDR2 from the germline V gene are GTSNPN and SVGIG (reference sequence). The length of the CDR3 is 17 residues. V was cut by 5 bases and J by 0 bases, with 20 bases left in between. CDR3 amino acids: CAWARSGYYRSYNEQFF. The DNA of the CDR3 is TGTGCCTGGGCGCGGTCGGGTTACTACCGCTCCTACAATGAGCAGTTCTTC.

The sample holds a few counts of this clone. This chain links TRBV7-6 with TRBJ2-5, with a possible D match to TRBD1 (5 bases). Per germline, CDR1 SGHVS and CDR2 FNYEAQ. The CDR3 length is 16 residues. V was shortened by 0 bases and J by 5 bases, with 16 bases between the two germline ends. The CDR3 sequence: CASSLAETVLWETQYF. The CDR3 bases are TGTGCCAGCAGCTTAGCGGAGACAGTTTTGTGGGAGACCCAGTACTTC. The variable domain in full, with the rest retrieved from reference TRBV7-6 and TRBJ2-5, is GAGVSQSPRYKVTKRGQDVALRCDPISGHVSLYWYRQALGQGPEFLTYFNYEAQQDKSGLPNDRFSAERPEGSISTLTIQRTEQRDSAMYRCASSLAETVLWETQYFGPGTRLLVL.

The chain has TRBV7-2 and TRBJ1-1; 7 bases fit TRBD1. With V trimmed by 4 bases and J by 6 bases, 14 bases remained unmatched. The CDR3 sequence is 16 residues long. Germline V lookup: CDR1 SGHTA, CDR2 FQGNSA. CDR3 sequence (DNA): TGTGCCAGCAGCTCGCCCTATACCGGGACAGTTCCTGAAGCTTTCTTT. Translating it yields CASSSPYTGTVPEAFF.

This chain links TRBV18 with TRBJ2-5; 7 nucleotides match TRBD1. The V segment lost 0 bases and the J segment 6 bases; nucleotides outside the gene matches: 4. Looked up from germline, CDR1 is KGHSH and CDR2 is LQKENI. This CDR3 spans 14 amino acids. CDR3 sequence reads: CASSPPGDRQTQYF. The CDR3 DNA reads TGTGCCAGCTCACCACCTGGGGACAGACAGACCCAGTACTTC.

The CDR3 is CASSPHRGERTEAFF. CDR3 DNA sequence: TGTGCCAGCAGCCCCCATCGTGGCGAACGTACTGAAGCTTTCTTT. The V and J genes are TRBV7-2 and TRBJ1-1, with D hard to call. Germline assignment: CDR1 SGHTA and CDR2 FQGNSA. This CDR3 spans 15 amino acids. The germline V and J ends were trimmed by 5 bases and 5 bases, with 18 bases remaining between them. The variable domain in full, with the rest retrieved from reference TRBV7-2 and TRBJ1-1, is GAGVSQSPSNKVTEKGKDVELRCDPISGHTALYWYRQSLGQGLEFLIYFQGNSAPDKSGLPSDRFSAERTGGSVSTLTIQRTQQEDSAVYLCASSPHRGERTEAFFGQGTRLTVV.

This clone was seen only once. This chain uses TRBV5-3 with TRBJ2-1, with a possible D match to TRBD2 (6 bases). Being an ORF, TRBV5-3 has a function that is uncertain. The germline V and J ends were trimmed by 10 bases and 6 bases, with 17 bases remaining between them. The CDR3 spans 13 residues. CDR3 in amino acids: CAEGSGLGNEQFF. The DNA of the CDR3 is TGTGCCGAGGGCAGCGGGCTAGGCAATGAGCAGTTCTTC.

The V gene is TRBV3-1 (or the pseudogene TRBV3-2), the J gene TRBJ1-4; D not certain. Trimming removed 0 bases from V and 3 bases from J, with 5 bases in between. Germline CDR1 reads LGHDT; CDR2 reads YNNKEL (reference sequence). This CDR3 spans 14 amino acids. The CDR3 DNA is TGTGCCAGCAGCCAAGATGTTTCTAATGAAAAACTGTTTTTT. It is translated as CASSQDVSNEKLFF.

This clone has a single count. The CDR3 DNA sequence: TGTGCCCGGGGGACTCCTGGAAACACCATATATTTT. It codes for CARGTPGNTIYF. The chain combines TRBV30 with TRBJ1-3; perhaps TRBD1 as D (5 bases). The V end was cut by 8 bases, the J end by 2 bases, with 10 bases between. The CDR3 is 12 amino acids. Germline loops: CDR1 GTSNPN, CDR2 SVGIG (reference sequence).